The 26 T cell receptor beta chains below all came from one sample that was sequenced in a study of T cell responses to AZD1222 COVID-19 vaccine. Sequenced by immunoSEQ multiplex PCR; TCRdb stores in-frame clones only, minus some. The repertoire consists of about 110,000 clones, with under 95% occurring once and the leading ten covering 22%. Specimen: peripheral blood, collected on day 0 of AZD1222 vaccination. The receptors stem from an adult in good health.

The J gene is TRBJ2-1, the V gene TRBV6-5; D is uncertain. Trimming took off 6 bases at V and 12 bases at J, with 15 bases between the two ends. The germline V gene encodes CDR1 MNHEY and CDR2 SVGAGI. This CDR3 is built from 12 residues. The CDR3 nucleotides are TGTGCCAGCAGGAACCAAATGAGTGCGCAGTTCTTC. Residues: CASRNQMSAQFF.

The chain links TRBV27 to TRBJ1-6; no firm D call. CDR3 size: 15 residues. V was cut by 6 bases and J by 5 bases, with 14 bases left in between. The germline V gene has CDR1 MNHEY and CDR2 SMNVEV (reference sequence). This chain's CDR3 is CASRRKQLNNSPLHF. The DNA of the CDR3 is TGTGCCAGCAGACGTAAACAGTTGAATAATTCACCCCTCCACTTT.

The chain recombines TRBV18 with TRBJ1-2; D is perhaps TRBD1 (6 bases). The CDR3 runs 14 residues. Trimming stripped 4 bases from V and 3 bases from J, with 12 bases between. Per germline, CDR1 KGHSH and CDR2 LQKENI. The CDR3 loop is CASSRPDRYYGYTF. The CDR3 coding sequence is TGTGCCAGCTCACGCCCCGACAGGTACTATGGCTACACCTTC.

Only a few counts were recorded for this clone. The chain joins TRBV28 to TRBJ2-2, with D hard to call. Between the trimmed V and J ends, which lost 3 bases and 7 bases, there was a span of 18 bases. Germline values: CDR1 MDHEN, CDR2 SYDVKM. CDR3 length: 16 residues. In nucleotides, the CDR3 is TGTGCCAGCAGTTTTCGTGTAAGGGTACAGATCGGGGAGCTGTTTTTT. Protein product: CASSFRVRVQIGELFF. Full variable domain (missing parts from reference TRBV28 and TRBJ2-2): DVKVTQSSRYLVKRTGEKVFLECVQDMDHENMFWYRQDPGLGLRLIYFSYDVKMKEKGDIPEGYSVSREKKERFSLILESASTNQTSMYLCASSFRVRVQIGELFFGEGSRLTVL.

This clone was counted a single time. The chain couples TRBV6-5 to TRBJ1-1, with D hard to call. Germline loops: CDR1 MNHEY, CDR2 SVGAGI. The CDR3 contains 15 residues. With 6 bases removed from V and 1 base from J, the gap between germline ends came to 15 bases. The CDR3: CASSYQSAGNTEAFF. CDR3 bases: TGTGCCAGCAGCTACCAGTCCGCAGGGAACACTGAAGCTTTCTTT.

The CDR3 sequence is CASSVQGMGNQPQHF. Here the CDR3 DNA reads TGTGCCAGCAGCGTACAGGGAATGGGCAATCAGCCCCAGCATTTT. The chain uses TRBV5-4 and TRBJ1-5; weak D call: TRBD1 (6 bases). Trimming shortened V by 4 bases and J by 2 bases, and 13 bases separated the two germline ends. CDR1 is SGHNT, CDR2 YYREEE, per germline (reference sequence). CDR3 length: 15 amino acids.

The chain employs TRBV6-2 or TRBV6-3 and TRBJ1-5; D perhaps matches TRBD1 (5 bases). Germline V gene lookup returns CDR1 MNHEY and CDR2 SVGEGT. The V and J ends lost 5 bases and 9 bases respectively, with 17 bases between them. This CDR3 is 14 amino acids long. DNA of the CDR3: TGTGCCAGCAGTCCGGTGTCGGGACGACGGCCCCAGCATTTT. Translation: CASSPVSGRRPQHF.

CDR3 in DNA: TGTGCCAGCAGTTTACCGACGACTGGGGGTGCCACTGAAGCTTTCTTT. Translation gives CASSLPTTGGATEAFF. V usage is TRBV28 and J usage is TRBJ1-1; TRBD1 might be the D (5 bases). Germline V gives CDR1 MDHEN, CDR2 SYDVKM. CDR3 length: 16 residues. V was shortened by 2 bases and J by 4 bases, with 17 bases between the two germline ends.

The chain carries TRBV19 and TRBJ1-2, with 8 nucleotides matching TRBD1. This CDR3 is 16 amino acids long. Per germline, CDR1 LNHDA and CDR2 SQIVND (reference sequence). J lost 8 bases, V lost 6 bases, and 17 bases had no gene match. The CDR3 DNA follows: TGTGCCAGTAGCCCAACCGGGACAGGACCCCTAGGCGGCTACACCTTC. This translates into CASSPTGTGPLGGYTF.

The rearrangement links TRBV5-1 to TRBJ2-5; the D call may be TRBD1 or TRBD2 (5 bases each). Trimming pared 2 bases from V and 5 bases from J, leaving 16 bases between. The CDR3 totals 15 residues. Germline CDR1 reads SGHRS; CDR2 reads YFSETQ. The CDR3 sequence: CASSFSQRGFETQYF. In nucleotides, the CDR3 is TGCGCCAGCAGCTTTTCCCAACGGGGCTTCGAGACCCAGTACTTC.

J is TRBJ2-7 and V is TRBV30, with D possibly matching TRBD2 (6 bases). CDR1 and CDR2 from the germline V gene are GTSNPN and SVGIG (reference sequence). V was trimmed by 0 bases and J by 5 bases, leaving 11 bases between them. This CDR3 contains 13 residues. The CDR3 here is CAWSVGGSHEQYF. The DNA of the CDR3 is TGTGCCTGGAGTGTTGGGGGGTCCCACGAGCAGTACTTC.

This chain links TRBV18 with TRBJ1-5; the D gene is possibly TRBD1 (5 bases). CDR1 is KGHSH, CDR2 LQKENI, per germline. CDR3 size: 17 residues. The V and J ends lost 3 bases and 1 base respectively, with 16 bases between them. DNA of the CDR3: TGTGCCAGCTCACCGTGGACATCCGGGATAAGCAATCAGCCCCAGCATTTT. Translated: CASSPWTSGISNQPQHF.

The V call is TRBV11-2, the J call TRBJ2-7; 7 bases are a match to TRBD1. The junction had 7 bases not matched to a gene; V was cut back by 5 bases and J by 3 bases. This CDR3 is built from 14 residues. Germline CDR1 reads SGHAT; CDR2 reads FQNNGV. The CDR3 region has the DNA TGTGCCAGCAGCACCTCGACAGGGAACTACGAGCAGTACTTC. It encodes CASSTSTGNYEQYF.

The gene calls are TRBV11-2 and TRBJ2-1, with 12 bases aligning to TRBD2. Germline V CDR1 and CDR2: SGHAT, FQNNGV. V shed 5 bases and J 6 bases; nucleotides not matched to a gene: 5. CDR3 size: 15 residues. The CDR3 region has the DNA TGTGCCAGCAGCCCATCTAGCGGGGGGGCCAATGAGCAGTTCTTC. Translated, it gives CASSPSSGGANEQFF.

The rearrangement links TRBV4-2 to TRBJ1-2; D not certain. V dropped 0 bases and J dropped 0 bases, with 8 bases sitting between them. CDR1 LGHNA and CDR2 YNFKEQ come from the germline V gene. The CDR3 covers 15 residues. The CDR3 region is CASSQEKGANYGYTF. The DNA for the CDR3 is TGTGCCAGCAGCCAAGAGAAGGGCGCTAACTATGGCTACACCTTC.

The rearrangement joins TRBV5-6 to TRBJ2-7; D is possibly TRBD2 (6 bases). Germline V gene sequence: CDR1 SGHDT, CDR2 YYEEEE. This CDR3 spans 14 amino acids. The V end lost 1 base, the J end lost 3 bases, and 11 bases lay between the germline ends. This CDR3 reads CASSLSGLHYEQYF. CDR3 coding DNA: TGTGCCAGCAGCTTGAGCGGGTTACACTACGAGCAGTACTTC. Full variable domain (missing parts from reference TRBV5-6 and TRBJ2-7): DAGVTQSPTHLIKTRGQQVTLRCSPKSGHDTVSWYQQALGQGPQFIFQYYEEEERQRGNFPDRFSGHQFPNYSSELNVNALLLGDSALYLCASSLSGLHYEQYFGPGTRLTVT.

J is TRBJ2-7 and V is TRBV11-3; 9 bases map to TRBD1. The CDR3 extends over 17 amino acids. The germline gives CDR1 SGHNT, CDR2 YENEEA. With 0 bases clipped from V and 4 bases from J, the junction kept 10 bases outside the gene matches. CDR3 nucleotides: TGTGCCAGCAGCTTAGAGAACCGGGACAGGGTAATTTACGAGCAGTACTTC. Translated: CASSLENRDRVIYEQYF.

CDR3 nucleotide sequence: TGTGCCAGCAGCTCGATCATCTCGCGATTGACAGGAGCCTACGAGCAGTACTTC. Amino acid sequence: CASSSIISRLTGAYEQYF. The chain has TRBV11-2 and TRBJ2-7; D perhaps matches TRBD1 (6 bases). CDR3 size: 18 residues. Germline V gene sequence: CDR1 SGHAT, CDR2 FQNNGV. V lost 4 bases and J 2 bases, leaving 24 bases between the germline ends.

The chain uses TRBV5-4 and TRBJ1-2; D unclear. V lost 4 bases and J lost 4, with 14 bases in between. Germline V gene lookup returns CDR1 SGHNT and CDR2 YYREEE (reference sequence). This CDR3 region has 14 residues. CDR3 nucleotide sequence: TGTGCCAGCAGCCTGGACGGCTCTTTCTATGGCTACACCTTC. It codes for CASSLDGSFYGYTF.

CDR3 protein: CASSLGTDANYGYTF. The CDR3 bases are TGTGCCAGCAGTCTCGGGACGGACGCGAACTATGGCTACACCTTC. The gene calls are TRBV6-5 and TRBJ1-2; D might be TRBD1 (5 bases). Germline V gene sequence: CDR1 MNHEY, CDR2 SVGAGI. This CDR3 comprises 15 residues. V lost 5 bases to trimming and J lost 2 bases, with 15 bases between them.

The chain has TRBV5-1 and TRBJ2-5; TRBD2 agrees at 9 bases. J was trimmed by 5 bases and V by 2 bases; bases with no gene match: 16. The CDR3 length is 18 residues. CDR1 is SGHRS and CDR2 is YFSETQ in the germline V gene. The CDR3 coding sequence is TGCGCCAGCAGCTTCTTTGGGGCTAGCGGGGTCTCGCCGGAGACCCAGTACTTC. This gives the protein CASSFFGASGVSPETQYF.

V gene TRBV10-3 combines with J gene TRBJ1-1; D call uncertain. The germline V gene encodes CDR1 ENHRY and CDR2 SYGVKD. The CDR3 spans 14 residues. Trimming removed 10 bases at V and 0 bases at J, with 15 bases between. The CDR3 region has the DNA TGTGCCACCCTCAGACTTGAGATGAACACTGAAGCTTTCTTT. Its translation: CATLRLEMNTEAFF.

V is TRBV3-1 (or the pseudogene TRBV3-2) and J is TRBJ1-2; 9 nucleotides align to TRBD1. Germline V gene lookup returns CDR1 LGHDT and CDR2 YNNKEL (reference sequence). V was pared by 0 bases and J by 8 bases, with 4 bases of the junction left unmatched. The CDR3 consists of 14 residues. The CDR3 sequence is CASSQEGTGKGYTF. CDR3 DNA sequence: TGTGCCAGCAGCCAAGAAGGGACAGGGAAGGGCTACACCTTC.

The chain recombines TRBV5-1 with TRBJ1-1; D gene ambiguous. Germline V CDR1 and CDR2: SGHRS, YFSETQ. This CDR3 is built from 13 residues. V was shortened by 4 bases and J by 1 base, with 8 bases between the two germline ends. CDR3 sequence (DNA): TGCGCCAGCAGCACCGTCCAGAACACTGAAGCTTTCTTT. The encoded protein is CASSTVQNTEAFF.

This chain links TRBV7-8 with TRBJ2-7; TRBD1 aligns across 7 bases. Looked up from germline, CDR1 is SGHVS and CDR2 is FQNEAQ. CDR3 size: 16 residues. V trimming: 2 bases; J trimming: 4 bases; junction bases outside the gene matches: 11. The CDR3 here is CASSLPEPGQLYEQYF. Written as DNA, the CDR3 is TGTGCCAGCAGCTTACCCGAACCGGGACAGTTATACGAGCAGTACTTC.

J is TRBJ2-5 and V is TRBV7-2; TRBD2 matches 12 bases. The V gene's germline CDR1 is SGHTA and CDR2 FQGNSA. The junction had 3 bases not matched to a gene; V was cut back by 2 bases and J by 2 bases. The CDR3 has 16 residues. CDR3 protein: CASSLPGTSGQETQYF. CDR3 in DNA: TGTGCCAGCAGCTTACCCGGGACTAGCGGGCAAGAGACCCAGTACTTC. The whole variable domain, filled in from reference TRBV7-2 and TRBJ2-5, reads GAGVSQSPSNKVTEKGKDVELRCDPISGHTALYWYRQSLGQGLEFLIYFQGNSAPDKSGLPSDRFSAERTGGSVSTLTIQRTQQEDSAVYLCASSLPGTSGQETQYFGPGTRLLVL.